Listed here is a single T cell receptor (beta chain). Its antigen remains unidentified. These data originate in a study of long-term antiretroviral therapy in people with HIV. General observations from the study: Repertoires in HIV (unlike those of controls) had narrower CDR3 length ranges. Regardless of time point, clones expanded before ART dominated the repertoire.

Specimens retained about 0.9-11 million cryopreserved PBMC preceding DNA extraction. Investigators performed immunoSEQ version v3.0 at survey level. Clones were read by immunoSEQ multiplex PCR, and TCRdb kept only the in-frame ones, dropping some. The sample shows tens of thousands of clones, less than 90% of them seen only once. The sequence came from a middle-aged man with HIV. Sequencing was performed on unsorted PBMCs, taken 2 years after starting antiretroviral therapy.

In DNA form, the CDR3 reads TGTGCCAGCAGCGTACAACAGTGGGAAGGTGAGCAGTTCTTC. Translating gives CASSVQQWEGEQFF. This rearrangement joins TRBV9 to TRBJ2-1, with D unclear. Germline assignment: CDR1 SGDLS and CDR2 YYNGEE. The CDR3 loop spans 14 amino acids. V was shortened by 1 base and J by 9 bases, with 14 bases between the two germline ends.